This is a list of T cell receptor beta chains from one sample in a study of cytomegalovirus exposure and HLA in healthy donors. TCRdb's copy holds only in-frame clones and misses some; the assay was immunoSEQ multiplex PCR. The sample has some 65,000 clones; just under 70% are singletons. What was sequenced was PBMCs. These receptors were obtained from a woman aged 25 to 39 in good health and CMV-seronegative. Both conserved end residues are part of each CDR3. The order of the fields is D gene, clone size, J gene, V gene, CDR3 DNA, CDR3 protein. D genes are given only for firm matches. Size is omitted from some rows. Given values are once, few, many or a class for expanded clones.

. . TRBJ2-5 TRBV7-3 TGTGCCAGCAGCCCAAGGTTCGGGGAGACCCAGTACTTC CASSPRFGETQYF
. . TRBJ2-7 TRBV28 TGTGCCAGCATGCGGGACAGCCCCTACGAGCAGTACTTC CASMRDSPYEQYF
. medium-sized TRBJ1-2 TRBV5-4 TGTGCCAGCAGCCCCTGGACAGAGAATGGCTACACCTTC CASSPWTENGYTF
. . TRBJ1-2 TRBV15 TGTGCCACCAGCAGAGGCGGCCTTGTGGGCTACACCTTC CATSRGGLVGYTF
TRBD1 few TRBJ1-6 TRBV7-2 TGTGCCAGCAGCGTTGACAGGGGTTATTCACCCCTCCACTTT CASSVDRGYSPLHF
. . TRBJ1-2 TRBV15 TGTGCCACCAGCAGAGCACAGGGCCTTGGTGGCTACACCTTC CATSRAQGLGGYTF
TRBD1 . TRBJ2-7 TRBV6-6 TGTGCCAGCAGCCACGACAGGGCGTCCTACGAGCAGTACTTC CASSHDRASYEQYF
. . TRBJ1-1 TRBV14 TGTGCCAGCAGCCAGAGTCTGAACACTGAAGCTTTCTTT CASSQSLNTEAFF
TRBD1 . TRBJ1-2 TRBV5-1 TGCGCCAGCAGCTTACAGGACAGGGATGGCTACACCTTC CASSLQDRDGYTF
TRBD2 . TRBJ2-7 TRBV5-1 TGCGCCAGCAGCCAGGCTCTAGCGGGGGTTAAGAACGAGCAGTACTTC CASSQALAGVKNEQYF
. . TRBJ2-2 TRBV7-3 TGTGCCAGCAGCATCAGACAGGCCGGGGCCGGGGAGCTGTTTTTT CASSIRQAGAGELFF